This is a list of T cell receptor beta chains from one sample in a study of T-cell reconstitution after alpha-beta-depleted transplantation in children. TCRdb fed the PCR reads into MiXCR, producing one record per CDR3 protein. The profile shows some 500,000 distinct CDR3 sequences, around 18% of them singletons. The specimen comprised PBMCs from the stem cell graft donor, sampled from the stem cell graft. These receptors originate from a human donor who donated a stem cell graft to a child with acute lymphoblastic leukemia. The CDR3 runs from the conserved cysteine through the conserved F or W. A D gene is named only where the DNA matches it firmly. Rows may omit the clone size; those that give it use once, few, many or a size class.

>15|TRBV7-9|-|TRBD1|TRBJ1-1
TGTGCCAGCAGGACGCCAGGGGGAACCTACGGTGAAGCTTTCTTT
CASRTPGGTYGEAFF
>16|TRBV12-3/TRBV12-4|few|TRBD1|TRBJ2-6
TGTGCCAGCTGGGACAGTTTCATTTCTGGGGCCAACGTCCTGACTTTC
CASWDSFISGANVLTF
>16|TRBV4-2|many|TRBD2|TRBJ2-7
TGTGCCAGCAGCCCCGAGACTAGCGGGAGAGCCTACGAGCAGTACTTC
CASSPETSGRAYEQYF
>14|TRBV19|-|TRBD1|TRBJ2-1
TGTGCCAGTAGCTCGTGGACAGGGTTGAATGAGCAGTTCTTC
CASSSWTGLNEQFF
>13|TRBV20-1|few|TRBD1|TRBJ1-1
TGCAGTGCTAGGGACAGGGGGCTGTCAGAAGCTTTCTTT
CSARDRGLSEAFF
>16|TRBV4-1|few|-|TRBJ2-7
TGCGCCAGCAGCCAAGATCAGCGAGAACCACTCTACGAGCAGTACTTC
CASSQDQREPLYEQYF
>13|TRBV20-1|-|-|TRBJ2-4
TGCAGTGCTAGACCGCTGTCTCGGGACATTCAGTACTTC
CSARPLSRDIQYF
>15|TRBV5-1|-|-|TRBJ1-6
TGCGCCAGCAGCTTGGGCGATTCCTATAATTCACCCCTCCACTTT
CASSLGDSYNSPLHF
>14|TRBV15|-|-|TRBJ2-1
TGTGCCACCAGCGGAGAGGGGAGAAGGAATGAGCAGTTCTTC
CATSGEGRRNEQFF
>20|TRBV12-1|-|-|TRBJ2-2
TGTGCCAGCAGCCGCAGGGGTGACCCCTCGATATTGGCGAACACCGGGGAGCTGTTTTTT
CASSRRGDPSILANTGELFF
>15|TRBV7-6|-|-|TRBJ1-4
TGTGCCAGCAGCTTAGTTGGGGGTGCTAATGAAAAACTGTTTTTT
CASSLVGGANEKLFF
>14|TRBV12-5|once|-|TRBJ2-1
TGTGCTAGTGGTTTGGACAGGGTTTACAATGAGCAGTTCTTC
CASGLDRVYNEQFF
>15|TRBV27|-|-|TRBJ2-6
TGTGCCAGCAGCCCAGGGACTGCTGGGGCCAACGTCCTGACTTTC
CASSPGTAGANVLTF
>16|TRBV27|few|-|TRBJ2-2
TGTGCCAGCAGCCAGGGGCGCCGCTTTGGCACCGGGGAGCTGTTTTTT
CASSQGRRFGTGELFF
>12|TRBV7-8|-|-|TRBJ2-3
TGTGCCAGCAGCTTTGGTGGGATTACGCAGTATTTT
CASSFGGITQYF
>14|TRBV11-2|many|-|TRBJ2-1
TGTGCCAGCAGTTCCAGCGGCTCCTACAATGAGCAGTTCTTC
CASSSSGSYNEQFF
>16|TRBV5-1|few|-|TRBJ2-2
TGCGCCAGCAGCCAGGAAAGGGGGAAGTACACCGGGGAGCTGTTTTTT
CASSQERGKYTGELFF
>14|TRBV3-1|-|TRBD1|TRBJ1-2
TGTGCCAGCAGCCCGGGACAGGGAGAGGACGGCTACACCTTC
CASSPGQGEDGYTF
>14|TRBV19|few|TRBD1|TRBJ2-5
TGTGCCAGTAGTTCCGGGACAGGGATGGAGACCCAGTACTTC
CASSSGTGMETQYF
>15|TRBV2|-|TRBD2|TRBJ2-7
TGTGCCAGCAGTGAATTGTCTAGCGGGAGGCCCGAGCAGTACTTC
CASSELSSGRPEQYF
>18|TRBV19|-|-|TRBJ2-6
TGTGCCAGTAGTATTGCGGGGACTTCGAGCTCTGGGGCCAACGGCCTGACTTTC
CASSIAGTSSSGANGLTF
>13|TRBV12-3/TRBV12-4|few|-|TRBJ1-4
TGTGCCAGCAGGGTGTGGGGAAATGAAAAACTGTTTTTT
CASRVWGNEKLFF
>14|TRBV5-1|many|TRBD2|TRBJ2-1
TGCGCCAGCTTAGGGACTAGCGGGATCAATGAGCAGTTCTTC
CASLGTSGINEQFF
>14|TRBV29-1|-|-|TRBJ2-3
TGCAGCGTTGCGCGGGGATTCAACACAGATACGCAGTATTTT
CSVARGFNTDTQYF
>14|TRBV5-1|-|-|TRBJ2-1
TGCGCCAGCAGCTTCAGGGGAAAAGGGGATGAGCAGTTCTTC
CASSFRGKGDEQFF
>15|TRBV6-1|-|TRBD1|TRBJ2-2
TGTGCCAGCAGTGGCCTGGACAGGGAATCCGGGGAGCTGTTTTTT
CASSGLDRESGELFF
>14|TRBV5-1|-|-|TRBJ2-2
TGCGCCAGCAGCTTGGATGGCGTAGCCGGGGAGCTGTTTTTT
CASSLDGVAGELFF
>14|TRBV5-1|-|-|TRBJ1-2
TGCGCCAGGATCGGGGTCGACGGAATCTATGGCTACACCTTC
CARIGVDGIYGYTF
>16|TRBV6-2/TRBV6-3|-|TRBD2|TRBJ2-7
TGTGCCAGCAGTTACCCTCAGCGGGAGGGCCAGTACGAGCAGTACTTC
CASSYPQREGQYEQYF
>15|TRBV9|-|-|TRBJ2-7
TGTGCCAGCAGCGTAGGACCGCGGAGCTCCTACGAGCAGTACTTC
CASSVGPRSSYEQYF
>16|TRBV11-2|-|-|TRBJ2-5
TGTGCCAGCAGCTTAGGCCGGGGAGGGGGCCAAGAGACCCAGTACTTC
CASSLGRGGGQETQYF
>14|TRBV20-1|few|-|TRBJ2-1
TGCAGTGCTAGAGTAGGTCCCTCCTACAATGAGCAGTTCTTC
CSARVGPSYNEQFF
>12|TRBV5-1|-|-|TRBJ2-1
TGCGCCAGCAGCTTGAACGGCCATGAGCAGTTCTTC
CASSLNGHEQFF
>17|TRBV20-1|-|TRBD1|TRBJ2-2
TGCAGTGCTAGAGATGGGACAGGGAAACCGAACACCGGGGAGCTGTTTTTT
CSARDGTGKPNTGELFF
>16|TRBV7-8|few|-|TRBJ1-5
TGTGCCAGCAGCTTAATTCTTCAGGATCGCAATCAGCCCCAGCATTTT
CASSLILQDRNQPQHF
>13|TRBV29-1|-|-|TRBJ1-1
TGCAGCGTTGTGACAGCCATGAACACTGAAGCTTTCTTT
CSVVTAMNTEAFF
>14|TRBV19|once|-|TRBJ2-1
TGTGCCAGTAGTATTCCAGGGCGGGGCCGTGAGCAGTTCTTC
CASSIPGRGREQFF
>18|TRBV5-1|-|-|TRBJ2-1
TGCGCCAGCAGCTTGTTCAGGGGTCCCTCGAGCTCCTACAATGAGCAGTTCTTC
CASSLFRGPSSSYNEQFF
>17|TRBV27|-|TRBD1|TRBJ2-7
TGTGCCAGCAGTTTAATTAGGCCCGGGACAGGGCCGTACGAGCAGTACTTC
CASSLIRPGTGPYEQYF
>14|TRBV29-1|few|-|TRBJ1-2
TGCAGCGTTGAGGCCCGGGGCCGGAGCTATGGCTACACCTTC
CSVEARGRSYGYTF
>15|TRBV5-1|-|TRBD2|TRBJ2-3
TGCGCCAGCAGCTACTATCCAGGACTAGCCGCTACGCAGTATTTT
CASSYYPGLAATQYF
>14|TRBV29-1|many|TRBD2|TRBJ2-3
TGCAGCGTGATAGCGGGAGGGGCCACAGATACGCAGTATTTT
CSVIAGGATDTQYF
>14|TRBV6-5|-|TRBD2|TRBJ2-1
TGTGCCAGCACCTCGGGACTAGCGCACAATGAGCAGTTCTTC
CASTSGLAHNEQFF
>16|TRBV7-9|few|TRBD1|TRBJ1-5
TGTGCCAGCAGCTCAATGACAGGGGGCGGCAATCAGCCCCAGCATTTT
CASSSMTGGGNQPQHF